This TCR beta chain was documented in a study of identical twins. Study results and limitations: The study found that models underestimated out-of-frame TCR alpha sharing in monozygotic twins. For cord blood, abundant beta clonotypes had fewer insertions, unlike memory repertoires, which showed none. Findings depended on cross-sectional statistics rather than tracking the same donors. Out-of-frame beta chain sequences displayed weaker excess sharing between twins.

TCRdb passed the 5' RACE reads through MiXCR, listing each CDR3 protein once. The repertoire consists of about 690,000 distinct CDR3 sequences, with around 6% occurring once and the leading ten covering roughly 1.8%. Germline V gives CDR1 SGHTA, CDR2 FQGNSA. V dropped 1 base and J dropped 9 bases, with 13 bases sitting between them. The CDR3 is 14 residues long. Regarding this clonotype: What it recognizes is unknown.

The material sequenced was naive T cells sorted from blood. The chain recombines TRBV7-2 with TRBJ2-1, with a tentative D call TRBD2 (6 bases). This sequence originates from a man aged 18 to 29 in good health. CDR3 sequence reads: CASSLDGSGFEQFF. CDR3 sequence (DNA): TGTGCCAGCAGCTTAGACGGGAGCGGGTTTGAGCAGTTCTTC.